A selection of T cell receptor beta chains follows, all from one sample in a study of long-term antiretroviral therapy in people with HIV. Profiled with immunoSEQ multiplex PCR; TCRdb holds only in-frame clones, not every one. The table shows 30,000 to 40,000 clones, with about 85% occurring only once. The specimen comprised unsorted PBMCs, sampled 1.1 years after starting antiretroviral therapy. Receptors originate from a man aged 18-30 years with HIV. Both conserved end residues are part of each CDR3. D genes are given only for firm matches. Rows give clone size only sometimes, using once, few, many, or a class for an expanded clone.

V gene,CDR3 length,D gene,clone size,J gene,CDR3 DNA,CDR3 protein
TRBV6-5,15,NA,NA,TRBJ1-1,TGTGCCAGCAGTTACCGCGGAGGGGAGAACACTGAAGCTTTCTTT,CASSYRGGENTEAFF
TRBV7-2,17,NA,NA,TRBJ2-1,TGTGCCAGCAGCCCCCCGACAGGGACTGAAAACTACAATGAGCAGTTCTTC,CASSPPTGTENYNEQFF
TRBV4-1,15,NA,once,TRBJ2-7,TGCGCCAGCAGCCTCTACTCAGGGGACTCCTACGAGCAGTACTTC,CASSLYSGDSYEQYF
TRBV18,14,NA,once,TRBJ2-5,TGTGCCAGCTCACCAGGACTGAGTCAAGAGACCCAGTACTTC,CASSPGLSQETQYF
TRBV7-9,14,NA,NA,TRBJ1-6,TGTGCCAGCAGCTTGGAGGGGTTGAATTCACCCCTCCACTTT,CASSLEGLNSPLHF
TRBV5-8,16,NA,NA,TRBJ2-7,TGTGCCAGCAGCTTGGTTCAAGGGTTGCCCTCCTACGAGCAGTACTTC,CASSLVQGLPSYEQYF
TRBV7-3,13,TRBD1,NA,TRBJ2-1,TGTGCCAGCAGCTTAACAGGGGGCTTTGAGCAGTTCTTC,CASSLTGGFEQFF
TRBV10-3,15,TRBD1,NA,TRBJ1-2,TGTGCCATCAGTCGGGACAGGGGGGCTAACTATGGCTACACCTTC,CAISRDRGANYGYTF
TRBV5-1,13,NA,NA,TRBJ2-3,TGCGCCAGCGACCCCGGGAGCACAGATACGCAGTATTTT,CASDPGSTDTQYF
TRBV5-1,18,NA,NA,TRBJ2-7,TGCGCCAGCAGCTTGACGGCTACCCCTAGCGCTGTGGGTTACGAGCAGTACTTC,CASSLTATPSAVGYEQYF
TRBV6-1,14,NA,NA,TRBJ2-5,TGTGCCAGCAGTGAGGGAGCTAGACAAGAGACCCAGTACTTC,CASSEGARQETQYF
TRBV20-1,11,NA,NA,TRBJ2-7,TGCAGTGCTCGGTTCGGGTACGAGCAGTATTTC,CSARFGYEQYF
TRBV7-2,16,NA,NA,TRBJ2-3,TGTGCCAGCAACCGCAAGGTCCACGGTAACACAGATACGCAGTATTTT,CASNRKVHGNTDTQYF
TRBV21-1,9,NA,once,TRBJ2-1,TGTGCCATTTTCAATGAGCAGTTCTTC,CAIFNEQFF
TRBV28,14,NA,NA,TRBJ1-2,TGTGCCAGCAGTTTCACCGGCAGGGATTATGGCTACACCTTC,CASSFTGRDYGYTF
TRBV19,15,NA,NA,TRBJ2-3,TGTGCCAGTAGTATAGATCACAGTCGCACAGATACGCAGTATTTT,CASSIDHSRTDTQYF
TRBV7-2,14,NA,NA,TRBJ1-2,TGTGCCAGCAGCTTTCAGGGGATGAACTATGGCTACACCTTC,CASSFQGMNYGYTF
TRBV29-1,14,NA,NA,TRBJ2-7,TGCAGCGTATTGAAACCTCGGGACAATTACGAGCAGTACTTC,CSVLKPRDNYEQYF
TRBV5-1,11,NA,NA,TRBJ2-1,TGCGCCAGCAGCTTGGGGAGTGAGCAGTTCTTC,CASSLGSEQFF
TRBV7-2,16,NA,NA,TRBJ1-5,TGTGCCAGCAGCTCTATGTTCAGGAAACTAAATCAGCCCCAGCATTTT,CASSSMFRKLNQPQHF
TRBV7-9,13,NA,NA,TRBJ2-7,TGTGCCAGCAGCCCGGGCCGAACCTACGAGCAGTACTTC,CASSPGRTYEQYF
TRBV5-1,15,NA,NA,TRBJ1-4,TGCGCCAGCAGCCCCGGAACTACCCGGGCTGAAAAACTGTTTTTT,CASSPGTTRAEKLFF
TRBV30,14,NA,once,TRBJ2-7,TGTGCCTGGAGTGTGCCGCAGCGACGCTACGAGCAGTACTTC,CAWSVPQRRYEQYF
TRBV7-6,16,TRBD1,NA,TRBJ1-1,TGTGCCAGCAGCCCAGCGGCAGGGGGGATGAACACTGAAGCTTTCTTT,CASSPAAGGMNTEAFF
TRBV15,16,TRBD2,NA,TRBJ2-3,TGTGCCACCAGCCACGGGACTAGCGGGGGGGCAGATACGCAGTATTTT,CATSHGTSGGADTQYF
TRBV4-3,15,TRBD2,NA,TRBJ2-3,TGCGCCAGCAGCCAAGAACCCCGGGAGGCAGATACGCAGTATTTT,CASSQEPREADTQYF
TRBV6-1,11,NA,once,TRBJ2-7,TGTGCCAGCAGTGACTGGTACGAGCAGTACTTC,CASSDWYEQYF
TRBV7-9,16,NA,few,TRBJ1-5,TGTGCCAGCAGCTTAGAGGGCGACCGACCAAATCAGCCCCAGCATTTT,CASSLEGDRPNQPQHF
TRBV5-5,14,NA,NA,TRBJ1-4,TGTGCCAGCAGCTTTGCGCCAACTAATGAAAAACTGTTTTTT,CASSFAPTNEKLFF
TRBV10-3,16,NA,NA,TRBJ2-5,TGTGCCATCAGTGAAGGACCCAGGGGGGCGGGGGAGACCCAGTACTTC,CAISEGPRGAGETQYF
TRBV7-2,16,TRBD2,once,TRBJ2-3,TGTGCCAGCAGCCCTTTTAGCGGGGGTTACACAGATACGCAGTATTTT,CASSPFSGGYTDTQYF
TRBV4-2,15,TRBD2,NA,TRBJ2-7,TGTGCCAGCAGCCAAGGGAACGCGGGAGGGGACGAGCAGTACTTC,CASSQGNAGGDEQYF
TRBV28,15,NA,NA,TRBJ1-2,TGTGCCAGCACCCGCACCCAACAGGGAGTGGGTGGCTACACCTTC,CASTRTQQGVGGYTF
TRBV6-5,14,TRBD1,NA,TRBJ1-2,TGTGCCAGCAGTAGAACAGGGGTTGGCTATGGCTACACCTTC,CASSRTGVGYGYTF
TRBV7-8,17,NA,NA,TRBJ2-1,TGTGCCAGCAGCTTAGTTCAAGCGGGCTACTCCTACAATGAGCAGTTCTTC,CASSLVQAGYSYNEQFF
TRBV5-6,12,NA,NA,TRBJ1-1,TGTGCCAGCAGCTTGCGGTACACTGAAGCTTTCTTT,CASSLRYTEAFF
TRBV4-1,17,NA,NA,TRBJ2-2,TGCGCCAGCAGCCAATTGGCCCGACAGTTCAGCACCGGGGAGCTGTTTTTT,CASSQLARQFSTGELFF
TRBV4-2,14,NA,NA,TRBJ2-7,TGTGCCAGCAGCCCAACAGGGCTCGGCTACGAGCAGTACTTC,CASSPTGLGYEQYF
TRBV6-1,16,NA,NA,TRBJ1-1,TGTGCCAGCAGTGAATGGGGGGGCCAGGGGAACACTGAAGCTTTCTTT,CASSEWGGQGNTEAFF
TRBV7-3,14,NA,NA,TRBJ2-2,TGTGCCAGCAGTCTCGACTGGAACACCGGGGAGCTGTTTTTT,CASSLDWNTGELFF
TRBV15,16,NA,NA,TRBJ2-1,TGTGCCACCAGCAGAGATCGAGGGTTTTCTAGGAATGAGCAGTTCTTC,CATSRDRGFSRNEQFF
TRBV13,17,NA,NA,TRBJ2-3,TGTGCCAGCAGCTCATGGGGCCGGACCGCTAAGGGGGATACGCAGTATTTT,CASSSWGRTAKGDTQYF
TRBV6-5,12,NA,NA,TRBJ1-4,TGTGCCAGCAGGGATATTAATGAAAAACTGTTTTTT,CASRDINEKLFF
TRBV7-9,16,NA,NA,TRBJ2-5,TGTGCCAGCAGCTCACTGGGGTCTCTCGGTCAAGAGACCCAGTACTTC,CASSSLGSLGQETQYF
TRBV2,14,NA,NA,TRBJ2-3,TGTGCCAGCAGTCCCTGGGTGTCCACAGATACGCAGTATTTT,CASSPWVSTDTQYF
TRBV2,14,NA,NA,TRBJ1-1,TGTGCCAGCAGTGTTGGGGGAAAAAACACTGAAGCTTTCTTT,CASSVGGKNTEAFF
TRBV4-1,15,NA,NA,TRBJ1-4,TGCGCCAGCAGCCGGACCAGGGATGGGGCTGAAAAACTGTTTTTT,CASSRTRDGAEKLFF
TRBV5-4,13,NA,NA,TRBJ1-2,TGTGCCAGCAGCGCGACAACTAACTATGGCTACACCTTC,CASSATTNYGYTF
TRBV29-1,12,NA,once,TRBJ1-4,TGCAGCGTTGTAGAGGGTGCGGAAAAACTGTTTTTT,CSVVEGAEKLFF
TRBV29-1,14,NA,few,TRBJ1-3,TGCAGCGTCAAAGGGTACAACTCTGGAAACACCATATATTTT,CSVKGYNSGNTIYF
TRBV11-2,15,NA,once,TRBJ1-4,TGTGCCAGCAGCTTAAGAGGCAGCCCTAATGAAAAACTGTTTTTT,CASSLRGSPNEKLFF
TRBV18,14,NA,NA,TRBJ2-7,TGTGCCAGCTCACCCTGGGACGGAGCTAACGAGCAGTACTTC,CASSPWDGANEQYF
TRBV30,12,NA,NA,TRBJ2-1,TGTGCCTGGAGGCTTCGCCTCAATGAGCAGTTCTTC,CAWRLRLNEQFF
TRBV27,14,NA,NA,TRBJ2-1,TGTGCCAGCAGTTGGATAGGCTCCTACAATGAGCAGTTCTTC,CASSWIGSYNEQFF
TRBV2,13,TRBD2,once,TRBJ2-7,TGTGCCGCCAGGGGACTAGCGGATACCTCAGGTGACTTC,CAARGLADTSGDF
TRBV4-1,16,NA,NA,TRBJ1-4,TGCGCCAGCAGCCAAGGTCAGCACCAAACTAATGAAAAACTGTTTTTT,CASSQGQHQTNEKLFF
TRBV27,16,NA,NA,TRBJ1-5,TGTGCCAGCAGTTTATTTGGGGTATCGGGCAATCAGCCCCAGCATTTT,CASSLFGVSGNQPQHF
TRBV12-5,14,NA,NA,TRBJ2-3,TGTGCTAGTGGTTTGGGCTTCAGCACAGATACGCAGTATTTT,CASGLGFSTDTQYF
TRBV7-9,16,NA,NA,TRBJ2-3,TGTGCCAGCAGCGCTCGTCCAAGGTCCCGCACAGATACGCAGTATTTT,CASSARPRSRTDTQYF
TRBV5-1,16,NA,NA,TRBJ2-5,TGCGCCAGCAGCCCGTTACCCCAGGGGGGGGAAGAGACCCAGTACTTC,CASSPLPQGGEETQYF